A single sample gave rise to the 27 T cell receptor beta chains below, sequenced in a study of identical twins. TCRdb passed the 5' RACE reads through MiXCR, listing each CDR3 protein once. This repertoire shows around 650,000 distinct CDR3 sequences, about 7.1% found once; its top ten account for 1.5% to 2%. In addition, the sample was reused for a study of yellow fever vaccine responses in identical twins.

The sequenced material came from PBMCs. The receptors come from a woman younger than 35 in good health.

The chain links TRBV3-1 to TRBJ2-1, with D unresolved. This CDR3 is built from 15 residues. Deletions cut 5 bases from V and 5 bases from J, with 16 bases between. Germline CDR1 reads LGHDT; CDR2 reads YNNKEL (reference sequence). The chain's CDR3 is CASSFSPTQHNEQFF. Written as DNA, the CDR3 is TGTGCCAGCAGCTTCAGCCCAACCCAACACAATGAGCAGTTCTTC.

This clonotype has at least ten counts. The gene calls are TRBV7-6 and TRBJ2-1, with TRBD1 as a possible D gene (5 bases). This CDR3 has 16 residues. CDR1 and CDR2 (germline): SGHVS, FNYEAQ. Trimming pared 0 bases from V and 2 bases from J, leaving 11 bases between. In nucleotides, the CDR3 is TGTGCCAGCAGCTTAGCGGATGCAGGGACCTACAATGAGCAGTTCTTC. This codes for CASSLADAGTYNEQFF.

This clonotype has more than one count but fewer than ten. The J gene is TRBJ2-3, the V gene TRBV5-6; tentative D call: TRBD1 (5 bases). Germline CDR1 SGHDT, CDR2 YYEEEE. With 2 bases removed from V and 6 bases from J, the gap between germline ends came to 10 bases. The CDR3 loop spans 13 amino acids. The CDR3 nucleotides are TGTGCCAGCAGCTTTCGAAGGGGCGATACGCAGTATTTT. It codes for CASSFRRGDTQYF.

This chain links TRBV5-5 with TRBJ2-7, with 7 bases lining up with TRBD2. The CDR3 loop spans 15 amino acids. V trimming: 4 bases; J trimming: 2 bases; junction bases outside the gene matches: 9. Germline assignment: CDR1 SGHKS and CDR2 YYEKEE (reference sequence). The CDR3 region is CASSESGGAPYEQYF. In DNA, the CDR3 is TGTGCCAGCAGCGAATCGGGGGGAGCCCCCTACGAGCAGTACTTC.

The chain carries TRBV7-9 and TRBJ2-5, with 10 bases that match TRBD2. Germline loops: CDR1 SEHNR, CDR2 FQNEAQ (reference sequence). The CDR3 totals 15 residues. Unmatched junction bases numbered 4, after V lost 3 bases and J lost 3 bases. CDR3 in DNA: TGTGCCAGCAGCTTCACACTAGCGGGGAAAGAGACCCAGTACTTC. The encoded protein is CASSFTLAGKETQYF.

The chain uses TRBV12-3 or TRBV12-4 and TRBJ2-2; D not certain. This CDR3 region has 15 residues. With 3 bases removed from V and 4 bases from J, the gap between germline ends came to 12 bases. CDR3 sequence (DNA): TGTGCCAGCAGTTTTGCAGGCAGAATCACCGGGGAGCTGTTTTTT. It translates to CASSFAGRITGELFF.

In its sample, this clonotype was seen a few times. This chain's CDR3 is CSAETGGSGANVLTF. The CDR3 DNA is TGCAGTGCTGAAACAGGGGGCTCTGGGGCCAACGTCCTGACTTTC. The J gene is TRBJ2-6, the V gene TRBV20-1, with TRBD1 identical over 8 bases. Trimming took 5 bases from V and 0 from J; bases not matched to a gene: 3. Germline-derived CDR1 and CDR2 are DFQATT and SNEGSKA (reference sequence). The CDR3 is made up of 15 amino acids.

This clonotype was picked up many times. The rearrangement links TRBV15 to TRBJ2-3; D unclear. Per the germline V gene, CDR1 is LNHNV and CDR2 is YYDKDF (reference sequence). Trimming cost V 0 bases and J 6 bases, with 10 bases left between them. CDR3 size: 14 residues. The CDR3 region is CATSRDKVFDTQYF. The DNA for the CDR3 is TGTGCCACCAGCAGAGATAAGGTTTTTGATACGCAGTATTTT.

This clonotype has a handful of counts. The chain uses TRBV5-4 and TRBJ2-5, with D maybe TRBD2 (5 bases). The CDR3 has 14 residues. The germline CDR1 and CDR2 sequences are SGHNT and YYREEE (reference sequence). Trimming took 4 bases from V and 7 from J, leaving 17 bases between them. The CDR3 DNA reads TGTGCCAGCAGCCCGGAGGCAAGAGAGACGACCCAGTACTTC. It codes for CASSPEARETTQYF.

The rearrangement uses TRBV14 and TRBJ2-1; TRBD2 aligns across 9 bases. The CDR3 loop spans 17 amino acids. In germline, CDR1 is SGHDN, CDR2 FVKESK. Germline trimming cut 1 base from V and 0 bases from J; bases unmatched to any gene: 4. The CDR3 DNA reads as TGTGCCAGCAGCCAAGCTAGCGGGACCCTCTCCTACAATGAGCAGTTCTTC. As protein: CASSQASGTLSYNEQFF.

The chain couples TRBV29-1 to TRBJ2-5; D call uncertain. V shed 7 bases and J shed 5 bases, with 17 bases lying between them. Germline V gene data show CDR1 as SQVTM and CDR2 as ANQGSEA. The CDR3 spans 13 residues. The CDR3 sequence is CSGSLAASETQYF. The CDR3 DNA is TGCAGCGGGTCGCTTGCGGCTTCGGAGACCCAGTACTTC.

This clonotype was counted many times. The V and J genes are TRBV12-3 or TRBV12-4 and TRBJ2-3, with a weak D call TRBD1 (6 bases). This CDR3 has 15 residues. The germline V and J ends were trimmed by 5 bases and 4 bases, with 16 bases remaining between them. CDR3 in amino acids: CASSLEGGRADTQYF. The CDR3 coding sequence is TGTGCCAGCAGTCTTGAAGGGGGAAGGGCAGATACGCAGTATTTT.

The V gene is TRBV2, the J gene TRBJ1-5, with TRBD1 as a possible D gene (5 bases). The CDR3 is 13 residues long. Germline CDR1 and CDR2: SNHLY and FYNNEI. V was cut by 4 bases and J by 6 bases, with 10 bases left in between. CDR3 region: CASSVWGTQPQHF. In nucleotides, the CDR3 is TGTGCCAGCAGTGTGTGGGGCACTCAGCCCCAGCATTTT.

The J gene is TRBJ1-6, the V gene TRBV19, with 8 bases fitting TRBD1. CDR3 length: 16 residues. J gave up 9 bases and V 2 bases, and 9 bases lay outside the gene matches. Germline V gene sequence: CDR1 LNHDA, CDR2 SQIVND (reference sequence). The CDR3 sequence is CASSIKFAGGSSPLHF. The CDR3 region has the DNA TGTGCCAGTAGTATAAAGTTTGCAGGGGGCAGTTCACCCCTCCACTTT.

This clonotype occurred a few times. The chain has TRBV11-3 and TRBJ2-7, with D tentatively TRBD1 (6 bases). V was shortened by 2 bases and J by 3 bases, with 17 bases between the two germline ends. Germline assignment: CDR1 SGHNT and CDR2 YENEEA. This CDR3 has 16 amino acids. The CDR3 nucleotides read TGTGCCAGCAGCTTAAAACGAGGACAGAACTTCTACGAGCAGTACTTC. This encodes CASSLKRGQNFYEQYF.

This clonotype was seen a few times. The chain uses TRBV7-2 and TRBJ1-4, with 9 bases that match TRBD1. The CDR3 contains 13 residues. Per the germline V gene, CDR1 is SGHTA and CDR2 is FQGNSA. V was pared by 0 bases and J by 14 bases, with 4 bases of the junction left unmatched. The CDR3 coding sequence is TGTGCCAGCAGCTTAGCCCCCGACAGGGGGCTGTTTTTT. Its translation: CASSLAPDRGLFF. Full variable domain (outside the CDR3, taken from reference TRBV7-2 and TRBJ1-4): GAGVSQSPSNKVTEKGKDVELRCDPISGHTALYWYRQSLGQGLEFLIYFQGNSAPDKSGLPSDRFSAERTGGSVSTLTIQRTQQEDSAVYLCASSLAPDRGLFFGSGTQLSVL.

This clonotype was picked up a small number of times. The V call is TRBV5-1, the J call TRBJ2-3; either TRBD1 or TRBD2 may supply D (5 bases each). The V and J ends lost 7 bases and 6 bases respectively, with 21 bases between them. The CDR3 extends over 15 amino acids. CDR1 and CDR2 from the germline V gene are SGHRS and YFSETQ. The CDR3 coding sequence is TGCGCCAGCTTTCCGGCGAGGGGACCGTCGGATACGCAGTATTTT. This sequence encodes CASFPARGPSDTQYF.

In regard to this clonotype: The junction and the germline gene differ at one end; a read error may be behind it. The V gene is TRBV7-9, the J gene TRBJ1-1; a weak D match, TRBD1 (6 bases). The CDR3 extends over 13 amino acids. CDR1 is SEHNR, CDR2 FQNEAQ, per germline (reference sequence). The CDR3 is CASSLDYSGHLSF. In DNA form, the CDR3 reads TGTGCCAGCAGCTTAGATTACTCGGGACACTTAAGTTTT.

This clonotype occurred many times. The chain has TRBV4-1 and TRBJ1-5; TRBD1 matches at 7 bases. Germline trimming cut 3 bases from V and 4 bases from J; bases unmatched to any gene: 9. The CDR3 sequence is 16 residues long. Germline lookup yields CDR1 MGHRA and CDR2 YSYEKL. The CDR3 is CASSHETGRDNQPQHF. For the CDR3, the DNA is TGCGCCAGCAGCCACGAGACAGGGAGGGATAATCAGCCCCAGCATTTT.

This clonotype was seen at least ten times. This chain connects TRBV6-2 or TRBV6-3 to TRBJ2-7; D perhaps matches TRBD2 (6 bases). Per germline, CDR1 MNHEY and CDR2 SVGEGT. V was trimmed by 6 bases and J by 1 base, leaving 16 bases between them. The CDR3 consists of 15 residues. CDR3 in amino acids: CASSNGRDFSYEQYF. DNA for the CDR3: TGTGCCAGCAGCAACGGACGGGACTTTTCCTACGAGCAGTACTTC.

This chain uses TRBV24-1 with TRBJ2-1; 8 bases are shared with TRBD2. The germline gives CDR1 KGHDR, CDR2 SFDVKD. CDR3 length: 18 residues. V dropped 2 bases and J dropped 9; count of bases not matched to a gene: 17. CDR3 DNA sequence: TGTGCCACCAGTGATTCGGAGGGGAGTAGCGGGATAATAGGTGAGCAGTTCTTC. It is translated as CATSDSEGSSGIIGEQFF.

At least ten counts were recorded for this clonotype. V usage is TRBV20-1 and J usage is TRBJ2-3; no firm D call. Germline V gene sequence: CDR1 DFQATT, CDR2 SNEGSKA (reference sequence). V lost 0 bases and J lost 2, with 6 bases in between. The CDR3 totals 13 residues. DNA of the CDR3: TGCAGTGCTAGAGAAACGATCACAGATACGCAGTATTTT. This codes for CSARETITDTQYF.

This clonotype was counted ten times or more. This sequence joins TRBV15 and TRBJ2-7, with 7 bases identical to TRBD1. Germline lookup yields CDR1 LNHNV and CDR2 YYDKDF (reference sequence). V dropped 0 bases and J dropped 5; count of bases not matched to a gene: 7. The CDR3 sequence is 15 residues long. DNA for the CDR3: TGTGCCACCAGCAGAGATAGGATCCAGGGGGACGAGCAGTACGTC. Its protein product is CATSRDRIQGDEQYV.

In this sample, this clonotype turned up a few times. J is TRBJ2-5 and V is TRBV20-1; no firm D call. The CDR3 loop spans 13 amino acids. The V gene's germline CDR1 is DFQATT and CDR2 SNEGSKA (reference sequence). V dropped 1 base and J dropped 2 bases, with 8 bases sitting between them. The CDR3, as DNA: TGCAGTGCTAGAGTCGTGCATCAAGAGACCCAGTACTTC. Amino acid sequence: CSARVVHQETQYF.

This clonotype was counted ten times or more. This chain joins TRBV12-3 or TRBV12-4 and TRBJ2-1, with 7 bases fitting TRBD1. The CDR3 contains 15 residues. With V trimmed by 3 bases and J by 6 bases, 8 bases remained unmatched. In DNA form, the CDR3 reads TGTGCCAGCAGTTTTGAACAGGGGATCTTCAATGAGCAGTTCTTC. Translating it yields CASSFEQGIFNEQFF.

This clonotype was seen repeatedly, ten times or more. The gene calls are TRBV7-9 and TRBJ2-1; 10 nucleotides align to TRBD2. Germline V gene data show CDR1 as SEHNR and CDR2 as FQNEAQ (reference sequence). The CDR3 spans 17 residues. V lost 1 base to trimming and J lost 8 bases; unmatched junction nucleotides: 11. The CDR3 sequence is CASSLGLAGVFFDEQFF. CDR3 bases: TGTGCCAGCAGCTTAGGGCTAGCGGGAGTTTTTTTCGATGAGCAGTTCTTC.

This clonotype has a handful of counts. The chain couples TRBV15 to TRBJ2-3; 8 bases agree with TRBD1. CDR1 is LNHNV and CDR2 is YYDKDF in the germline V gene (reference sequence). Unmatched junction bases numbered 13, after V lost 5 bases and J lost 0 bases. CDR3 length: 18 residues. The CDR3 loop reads CATSGGQARQFSTDTQYF. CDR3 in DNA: TGTGCCACCAGCGGGGGACAGGCCCGTCAGTTTAGCACAGATACGCAGTATTTT.